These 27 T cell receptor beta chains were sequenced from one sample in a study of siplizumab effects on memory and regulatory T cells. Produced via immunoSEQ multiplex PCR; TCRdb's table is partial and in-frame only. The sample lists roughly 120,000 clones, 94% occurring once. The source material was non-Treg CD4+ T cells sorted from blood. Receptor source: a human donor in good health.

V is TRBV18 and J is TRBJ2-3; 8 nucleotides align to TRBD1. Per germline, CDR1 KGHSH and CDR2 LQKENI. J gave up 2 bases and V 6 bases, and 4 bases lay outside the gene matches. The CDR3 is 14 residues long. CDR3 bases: TGTGCCAGCTCCGGGACAGGACCCACAGATACGCAGTATTTT. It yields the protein CASSGTGPTDTQYF.

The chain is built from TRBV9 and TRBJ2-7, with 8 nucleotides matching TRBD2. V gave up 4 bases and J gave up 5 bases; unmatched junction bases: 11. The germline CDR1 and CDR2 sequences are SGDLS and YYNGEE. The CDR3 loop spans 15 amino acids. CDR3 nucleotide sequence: TGTGCCAGCAGCCTTACTAGCGGCCCTCCTAACGAGCAGTACTTC. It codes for CASSLTSGPPNEQYF.

The DNA for the CDR3 is TGCGCCAGCAGCTTGTCGATGGGACGGCTTGCCTCCGAGCAGTACTTC. Its translation is CASSLSMGRLASEQYF. This sequence joins TRBV5-1 and TRBJ2-7; TRBD1 or TRBD2 may be the D gene (5 bases each). The length of the CDR3 is 16 residues. Germline CDR1 and CDR2: SGHRS and YFSETQ. Trimming stripped 1 base from V and 6 bases from J, with 20 bases between.

The DNA for the CDR3 is TGTGCCAGCTCACCTTGGACAGGGAACACTGAAGCTTTCTTT. This gives the protein CASSPWTGNTEAFF. This chain links TRBV18 with TRBJ1-1, with 7 bases aligning to TRBD1. This CDR3 region has 14 residues. Germline V gene sequence: CDR1 KGHSH, CDR2 LQKENI. V was clipped by 3 bases and J by 1 base; unmatched bases: 2.

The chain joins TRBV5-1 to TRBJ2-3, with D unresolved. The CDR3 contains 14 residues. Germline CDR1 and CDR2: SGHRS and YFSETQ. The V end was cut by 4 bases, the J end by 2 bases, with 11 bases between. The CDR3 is CASSPRRDTDTQYF. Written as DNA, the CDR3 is TGCGCCAGCAGCCCGCGTAGGGACACAGATACGCAGTATTTT.

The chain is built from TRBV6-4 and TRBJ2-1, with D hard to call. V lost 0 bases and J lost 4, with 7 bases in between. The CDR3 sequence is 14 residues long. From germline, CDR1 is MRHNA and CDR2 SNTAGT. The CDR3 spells CASSDSNRYNEQFF. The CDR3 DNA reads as TGTGCCAGCAGTGACTCTAACCGGTACAATGAGCAGTTCTTC.

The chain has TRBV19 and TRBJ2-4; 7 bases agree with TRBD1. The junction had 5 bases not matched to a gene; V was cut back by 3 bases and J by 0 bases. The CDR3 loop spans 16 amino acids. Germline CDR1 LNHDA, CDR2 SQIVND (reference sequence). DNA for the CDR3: TGTGCCAGTAGTATCTCCGGGACAGCAGCCAAAAACATTCAGTACTTC. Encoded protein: CASSISGTAAKNIQYF. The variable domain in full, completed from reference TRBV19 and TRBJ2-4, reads DGGITQSPKYLFRKEGQNVTLSCEQNLNHDAMYWYRQDPGQGLRLIYYSQIVNDFQKGDIAEGYSVSREKKESFPLTVTSAQKNPTAFYLCASSISGTAAKNIQYFGAGTRLSVL.

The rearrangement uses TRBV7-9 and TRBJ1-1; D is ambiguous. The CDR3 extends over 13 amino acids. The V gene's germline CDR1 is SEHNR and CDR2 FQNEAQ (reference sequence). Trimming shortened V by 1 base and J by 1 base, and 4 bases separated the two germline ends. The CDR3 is CASSLEGNTEAFF. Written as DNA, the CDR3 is TGTGCCAGCAGCTTAGAGGGGAACACTGAAGCTTTCTTT.

The CDR3 nucleotides read TGTGCCAGCACGGTTGGCAGGGGGGACGAAAAACTGTTTTTT. Translation gives CASTVGRGDEKLFF. The chain recombines TRBV2 with TRBJ1-4, with 7 bases fitting TRBD1. This CDR3 has 14 residues. Germline loops: CDR1 SNHLY, CDR2 FYNNEI. Unmatched junction bases numbered 10, after V lost 7 bases and J lost 8 bases.

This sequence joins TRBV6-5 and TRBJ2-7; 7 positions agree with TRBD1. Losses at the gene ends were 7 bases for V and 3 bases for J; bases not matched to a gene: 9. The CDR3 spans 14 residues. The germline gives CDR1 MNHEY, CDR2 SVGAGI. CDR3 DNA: TGTGCCAGCACTACGACAGGGTTAAGCTACGAGCAGTACTTC. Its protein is CASTTTGLSYEQYF.

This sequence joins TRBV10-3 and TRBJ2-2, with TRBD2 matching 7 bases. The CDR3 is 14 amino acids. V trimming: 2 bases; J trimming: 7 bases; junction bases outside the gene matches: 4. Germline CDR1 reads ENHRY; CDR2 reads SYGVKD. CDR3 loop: CAISEGRADGELFF. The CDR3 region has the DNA TGTGCCATCAGTGAGGGGAGGGCGGACGGGGAGCTGTTTTTT.

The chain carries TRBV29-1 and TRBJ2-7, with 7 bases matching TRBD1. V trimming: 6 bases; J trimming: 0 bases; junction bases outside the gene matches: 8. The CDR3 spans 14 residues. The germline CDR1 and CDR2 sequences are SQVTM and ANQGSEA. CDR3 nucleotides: TGCAGCGTGTCGGGACAGTCTAGCTCCTACGAGCAGTACTTC. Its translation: CSVSGQSSSYEQYF.

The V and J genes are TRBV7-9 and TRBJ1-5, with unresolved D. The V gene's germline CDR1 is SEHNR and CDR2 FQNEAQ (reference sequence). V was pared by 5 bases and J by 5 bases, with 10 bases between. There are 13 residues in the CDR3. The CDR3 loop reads CASSHGGYQPQHF. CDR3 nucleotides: TGTGCCAGCAGCCATGGCGGGTATCAGCCCCAGCATTTT. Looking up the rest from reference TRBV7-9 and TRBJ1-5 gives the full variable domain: DTGVSQNPRHKITKRGQNVTFRCDPISEHNRLYWYRQTLGQGPEFLTYFQNEAQLEKSRLLSDRFSAERPKGSFSTLEIQRTEQGDSAMYLCASSHGGYQPQHFGDGTRLSIL.

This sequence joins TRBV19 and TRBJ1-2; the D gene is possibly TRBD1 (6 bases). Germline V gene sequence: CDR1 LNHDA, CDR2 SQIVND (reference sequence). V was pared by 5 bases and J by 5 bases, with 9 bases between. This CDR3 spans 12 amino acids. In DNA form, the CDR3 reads TGTGCCAGTAGTCCAGGGGATTATGGCTACACCTTC. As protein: CASSPGDYGYTF.

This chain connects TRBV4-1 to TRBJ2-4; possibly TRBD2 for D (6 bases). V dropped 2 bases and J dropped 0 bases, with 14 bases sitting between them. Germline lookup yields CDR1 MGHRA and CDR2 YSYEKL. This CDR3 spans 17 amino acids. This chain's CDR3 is CASSQFQGGLAKNIQYF. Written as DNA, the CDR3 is TGCGCCAGCAGCCAATTTCAGGGAGGTCTAGCCAAAAACATTCAGTACTTC.

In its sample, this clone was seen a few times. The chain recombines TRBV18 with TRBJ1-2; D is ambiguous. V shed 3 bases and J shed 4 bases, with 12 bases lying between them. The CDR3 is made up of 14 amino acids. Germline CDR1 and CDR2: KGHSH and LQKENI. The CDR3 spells CASSPPVGPYGYTF. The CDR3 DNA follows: TGTGCCAGCTCACCGCCGGTCGGTCCCTATGGCTACACCTTC.

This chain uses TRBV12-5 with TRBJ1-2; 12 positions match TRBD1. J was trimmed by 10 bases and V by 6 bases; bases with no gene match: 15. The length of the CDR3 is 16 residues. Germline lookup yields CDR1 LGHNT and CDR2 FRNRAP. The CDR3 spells CASGQIDGTGGRDYTF. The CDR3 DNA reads TGTGCTAGTGGCCAGATAGACGGGACAGGGGGCAGGGACTACACCTTC.

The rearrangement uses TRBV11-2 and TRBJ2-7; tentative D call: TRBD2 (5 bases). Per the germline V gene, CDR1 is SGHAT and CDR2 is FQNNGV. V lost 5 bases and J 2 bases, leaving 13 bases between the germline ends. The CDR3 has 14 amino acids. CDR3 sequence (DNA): TGTGCCAGCAGCGTCTCTAGCTCCACCTACGAGCAGTACTTC. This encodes CASSVSSSTYEQYF.

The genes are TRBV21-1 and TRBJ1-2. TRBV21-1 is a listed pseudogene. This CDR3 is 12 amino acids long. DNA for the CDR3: TGTGCCAGCGTCCACCCCCTAGAGGGCTACACCTTC. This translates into CASVHPLEGYTF.

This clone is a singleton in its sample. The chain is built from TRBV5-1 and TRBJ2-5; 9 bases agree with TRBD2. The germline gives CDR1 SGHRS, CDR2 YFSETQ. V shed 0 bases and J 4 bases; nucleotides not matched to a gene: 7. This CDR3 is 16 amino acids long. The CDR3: CASSLALREGSETQYF. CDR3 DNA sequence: TGCGCCAGCAGCTTGGCGTTGCGGGAGGGTTCAGAGACCCAGTACTTC.

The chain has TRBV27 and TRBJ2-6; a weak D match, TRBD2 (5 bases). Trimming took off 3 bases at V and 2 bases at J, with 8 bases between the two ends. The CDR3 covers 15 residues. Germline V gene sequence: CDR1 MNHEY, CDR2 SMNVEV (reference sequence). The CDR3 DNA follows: TGTGCCAGCAGTTTTAACGGGGCTGGGGCCAACGTCCTGACTTTC. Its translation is CASSFNGAGANVLTF.

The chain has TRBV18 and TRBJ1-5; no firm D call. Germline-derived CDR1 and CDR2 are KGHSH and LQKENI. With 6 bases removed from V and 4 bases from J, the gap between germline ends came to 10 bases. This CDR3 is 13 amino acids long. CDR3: CASSQSDNQPQHF. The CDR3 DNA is TGTGCCAGCTCTCAAAGCGATAATCAGCCCCAGCATTTT.

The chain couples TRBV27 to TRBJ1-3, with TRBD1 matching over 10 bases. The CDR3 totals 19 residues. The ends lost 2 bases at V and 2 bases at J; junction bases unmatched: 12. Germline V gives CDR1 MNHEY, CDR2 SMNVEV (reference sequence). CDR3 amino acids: CASSLPLPGQGLPGNTIYF. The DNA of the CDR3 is TGTGCCAGCAGTTTACCACTACCGGGACAGGGGCTTCCTGGAAACACCATATATTTT.

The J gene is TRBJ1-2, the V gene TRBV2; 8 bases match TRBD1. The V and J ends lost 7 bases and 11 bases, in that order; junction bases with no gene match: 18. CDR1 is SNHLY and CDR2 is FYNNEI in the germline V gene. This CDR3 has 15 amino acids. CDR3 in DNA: TGTGCCAGCACCGGCCCCCGCCCAGGGGGCAAGGAGTACACCTTC. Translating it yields CASTGPRPGGKEYTF.

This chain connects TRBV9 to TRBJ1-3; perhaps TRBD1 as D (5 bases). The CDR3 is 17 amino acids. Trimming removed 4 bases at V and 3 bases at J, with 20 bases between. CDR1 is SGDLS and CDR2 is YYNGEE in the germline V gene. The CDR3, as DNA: TGTGCCAGCAGCCCCTTAGTAGGCAGGGACGGTGGAAACACCATATATTTT. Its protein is CASSPLVGRDGGNTIYF.

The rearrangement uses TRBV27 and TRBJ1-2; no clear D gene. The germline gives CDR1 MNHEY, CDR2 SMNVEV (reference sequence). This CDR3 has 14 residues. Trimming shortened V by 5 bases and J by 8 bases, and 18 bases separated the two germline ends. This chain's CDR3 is CASSPQRGSYGYTF. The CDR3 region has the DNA TGTGCCAGCAGTCCCCAACGGGGATCTTACGGCTACACCTTC.

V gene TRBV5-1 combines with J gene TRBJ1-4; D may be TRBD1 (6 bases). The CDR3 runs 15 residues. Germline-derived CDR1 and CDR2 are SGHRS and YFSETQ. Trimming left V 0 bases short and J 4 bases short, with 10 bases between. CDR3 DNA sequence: TGCGCCAGCAGCTTGGGAAGGGGGAATAATGAAAAACTGTTTTTT. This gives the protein CASSLGRGNNEKLFF.